This entry describes one T cell receptor (beta chain). The table came from immunoSEQ multiplex PCR; TCRdb's copy has only in-frame clones and leaves some out. This sample has 110,000 or so clones, with 90% to 95% found just once. This record comes from a study of T cell changes during pregnancy in multiple sclerosis. CDR3 size: 15 residues. Trimming shortened V by 4 bases and J by 4 bases, and 14 bases separated the two germline ends. The germline gives CDR1 SGHTS, CDR2 YDEGEE. This TCR derives from a female donor with multiple sclerosis, enrolled in a pregnancy study. The sample was peripheral blood, taken before pregnancy. The chain uses TRBV5-8 and TRBJ2-2, with D possibly TRBD2 on 5 matching bases. The CDR3 DNA is TGTGCCAGCAGCCCCCGGGGATGGGGCACCGGGGAGCTGTTTTTT. Translating it yields CASSPRGWGTGELFF.